This TCR beta chain was sequenced during a study of blood T cell repertoires in COVID-19. Assay: immunoSEQ multiplex PCR; the TCRdb copy retains only in-frame clones and omits some. The sample yields under 250,000 clones, more than 75% seen once. V shed 6 bases and J 5 bases; nucleotides not matched to a gene: 13. The CDR3 sequence is 18 residues long. Germline CDR1 and CDR2: MNHEY and SMNVEV (reference sequence). The chain employs TRBV27 and TRBJ2-5; 15 positions agree with TRBD2. This sequence originates from a human donor in a cohort sampled during active COVID-19. Sequenced input: peripheral blood. The CDR3 protein is CASSSFFSGTSGRETQYF. The CDR3 nucleotides are TGTGCCAGCAGCTCATTTTTTAGCGGGACTAGCGGGAGGGAGACCCAGTACTTC.